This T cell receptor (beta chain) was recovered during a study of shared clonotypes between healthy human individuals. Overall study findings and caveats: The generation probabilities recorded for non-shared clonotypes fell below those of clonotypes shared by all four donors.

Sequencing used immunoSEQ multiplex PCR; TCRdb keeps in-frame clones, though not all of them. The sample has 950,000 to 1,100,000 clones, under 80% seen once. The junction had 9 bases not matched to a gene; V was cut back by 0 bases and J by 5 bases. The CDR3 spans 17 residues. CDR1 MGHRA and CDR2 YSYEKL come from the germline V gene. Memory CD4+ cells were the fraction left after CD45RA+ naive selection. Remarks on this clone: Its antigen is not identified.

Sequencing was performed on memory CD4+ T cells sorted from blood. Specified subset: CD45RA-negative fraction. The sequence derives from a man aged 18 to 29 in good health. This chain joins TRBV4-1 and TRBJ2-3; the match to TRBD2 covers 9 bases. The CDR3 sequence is CASSQDAASGKLDTQYF. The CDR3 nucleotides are TGCGCCAGCAGCCAAGATGCGGCTAGCGGGAAGTTAGATACGCAGTATTTT.